Listed below are T cell receptor beta chains from one sample, sequenced in a study of blood T cells in healthy people across ages. TCRdb independently ran MiXCR on the 5' RACE reads; one entry per CDR3 protein. The repertoire holds 800,000 to 950,000 distinct CDR3 sequences, 29% seen once, with roughly a tenth in the top ten. These sequences were also reported in another study, on T cells of mothers and their children.

Sequencing was done on a sample of blood. The source is a woman between 40 and 50 years old in good health. CDR3s include the opening cysteine and the closing phenylalanine or tryptophan. D genes are given only for firm matches. Clone size is shown for a subset of rows, as once, few, many or a class of expanded clone.

v_call: TRBV7-9
j_call: TRBJ1-2
d_call: NA
clone_size: NA
cdr3_nt: TGTGCCAACAGCTTAGGTTGGCAGCCCAACTATGGCTACACCTTC
cdr3_aa: CANSLGWQPNYGYTF

v_call: TRBV24-1
j_call: TRBJ2-5
d_call: TRBD1
clone_size: many
cdr3_nt: TGTGCCACCAGTGACCCCGGGACAGCAAGCCAAGAGACCCAGTACTTC
cdr3_aa: CATSDPGTASQETQYF

v_call: TRBV20-1
j_call: TRBJ1-2
d_call: TRBD1
clone_size: NA
cdr3_nt: TGCAGTGCTAGTACAGGGGGCCTTAACTATGGCTACACCTTC
cdr3_aa: CSASTGGLNYGYTF

v_call: TRBV20-1
j_call: TRBJ1-5
d_call: TRBD1
clone_size: NA
cdr3_nt: TGCAGTGCTAGGATACAGGGGGCCCGGAGCAATCAGCCCCAGCATTTT
cdr3_aa: CSARIQGARSNQPQHF

v_call: TRBV7-2
j_call: TRBJ2-5
d_call: NA
clone_size: once
cdr3_nt: TGTACCAGCAGCCCGGGTTTGGAGACCCAGTACTTC
cdr3_aa: CTSSPGLETQYF

v_call: TRBV12-3/TRBV12-4
j_call: TRBJ2-7
d_call: NA
clone_size: few
cdr3_nt: TGTGCCAGCAGTTTTTTATCCGACATCCAGTACTTC
cdr3_aa: CASSFLSDIQYF

v_call: TRBV7-9
j_call: TRBJ2-5
d_call: NA
clone_size: NA
cdr3_nt: TGTGCCAGCAGCATCACGACCAACAGTATGGAGACCCAGTACTTC
cdr3_aa: CASSITTNSMETQYF

v_call: TRBV10-3
j_call: TRBJ2-7
d_call: NA
clone_size: many
cdr3_nt: TGTGCCATCAGTGCGGCGGACGAGCAGTACTTC
cdr3_aa: CAISAADEQYF

v_call: TRBV20-1
j_call: TRBJ2-7
d_call: TRBD1
clone_size: many
cdr3_nt: TGCAGTGCTAGATCGCTTAGGACAGGGGATTACGAGCAGTACTTC
cdr3_aa: CSARSLRTGDYEQYF

v_call: TRBV14
j_call: TRBJ1-1
d_call: NA
clone_size: NA
cdr3_nt: TGTGCCAGCAGCCGGAAGTTAGGTTGGGGTAACACTGAAGCTTTCTTT
cdr3_aa: CASSRKLGWGNTEAFF

v_call: TRBV3-1
j_call: TRBJ2-7
d_call: NA
clone_size: few
cdr3_nt: TGTGCCAGCAGCCCCCGGGACCCCCTAACTTTCTACGAGCAGTACTTC
cdr3_aa: CASSPRDPLTFYEQYF

v_call: TRBV5-6
j_call: TRBJ2-7
d_call: TRBD1
clone_size: many
cdr3_nt: TGTGCCAGCAGCTTGATGTCCTGGACAGGCGTTTCCTACGAGCAGTACTTC
cdr3_aa: CASSLMSWTGVSYEQYF

v_call: TRBV4-2
j_call: TRBJ2-5
d_call: TRBD2
clone_size: NA
cdr3_nt: TGTGCCAGCAGCTCCGGCGGGAGCGGAGAGACCCAGTACTTC
cdr3_aa: CASSSGGSGETQYF

v_call: TRBV7-8
j_call: TRBJ2-1
d_call: NA
clone_size: once
cdr3_nt: TGTGCCAGCAGCTTAGCCCTCCTTGGGGTCCCCTACAATGAGCAGTTCTTC
cdr3_aa: CASSLALLGVPYNEQFF

v_call: TRBV28
j_call: TRBJ1-2
d_call: NA
clone_size: NA
cdr3_nt: TGTGCCAGCAGTTTCGAAGGGTCCCCCAGAGACTATGGCTACACCTTC
cdr3_aa: CASSFEGSPRDYGYTF

v_call: TRBV29-1
j_call: TRBJ1-2
d_call: NA
clone_size: many
cdr3_nt: TGCAGCGTTGGAGGGACGGAAAATGGCTATGGCTACACCTTC
cdr3_aa: CSVGGTENGYGYTF

v_call: TRBV3-1
j_call: TRBJ2-3
d_call: NA
clone_size: NA
cdr3_nt: TGTGCCAGCAGCCAAGTCAGGGCCAGGGGAGGCACAGATACGCAGTATTTT
cdr3_aa: CASSQVRARGGTDTQYF

v_call: TRBV20-1
j_call: TRBJ1-6
d_call: NA
clone_size: NA
cdr3_nt: TGCAGTGCTGGAGTCAGGTTAGGGGGTGGAACTAATTCACCCCTCCACTTT
cdr3_aa: CSAGVRLGGGTNSPLHF

v_call: TRBV28
j_call: TRBJ2-1
d_call: NA
clone_size: NA
cdr3_nt: TGTGCCAGCAACGGGGGCTCCTACAATGAGCAGTTCTTC
cdr3_aa: CASNGGSYNEQFF

v_call: TRBV29-1
j_call: TRBJ2-5
d_call: NA
clone_size: NA
cdr3_nt: TGCAGCGCTCCGGGGGACAAGAACCAAGAGACCCAGTACTTC
cdr3_aa: CSAPGDKNQETQYF

v_call: TRBV6-6
j_call: TRBJ1-5
d_call: NA
clone_size: NA
cdr3_nt: TGTGCCAGCAGTTACTACGGCAGGGGAGGGCCTAATCAGCCCCAGCATTTT
cdr3_aa: CASSYYGRGGPNQPQHF

v_call: TRBV5-8
j_call: TRBJ1-1
d_call: TRBD1
clone_size: NA
cdr3_nt: TGTGCCAGCAGGGGTTACAGGGGGCTCGGGACTGAAGCTTTCTTT
cdr3_aa: CASRGYRGLGTEAFF

v_call: TRBV5-1
j_call: TRBJ2-6
d_call: TRBD1
clone_size: NA
cdr3_nt: TGCGCCGGCAGCCAGAAACAGGGGACCCCCTCTGGGGCCAACGTCCTGACTTTC
cdr3_aa: CAGSQKQGTPSGANVLTF

v_call: TRBV4-3
j_call: TRBJ2-5
d_call: NA
clone_size: many
cdr3_nt: TGCGCCAGCAGCCAAGACAGGGTTGGTCAAGAGACCCAGTACTTC
cdr3_aa: CASSQDRVGQETQYF

v_call: TRBV28
j_call: TRBJ2-7
d_call: NA
clone_size: many
cdr3_nt: TGTGCCAGCAGTTCAAACAGGGTCATATCCCCCTACGAGCAGTACTTC
cdr3_aa: CASSSNRVISPYEQYF

v_call: TRBV9
j_call: TRBJ1-2
d_call: NA
clone_size: NA
cdr3_nt: TGTGCCAGCAGCGACTTCGCGGGGCAGGGGAGTTACTATGGCTACACCTTC
cdr3_aa: CASSDFAGQGSYYGYTF

v_call: TRBV9
j_call: TRBJ2-1
d_call: NA
clone_size: NA
cdr3_nt: TGTGCCAGCAGCCCTGGCCTCATGGGCTCCTACAATGAGCAGTTCTTC
cdr3_aa: CASSPGLMGSYNEQFF

v_call: TRBV6-2/TRBV6-3
j_call: TRBJ2-7
d_call: NA
clone_size: many
cdr3_nt: TGTGCCATCACCCGCGACGGAACCTACGAGCAGTACTTC
cdr3_aa: CAITRDGTYEQYF

v_call: TRBV9
j_call: TRBJ2-1
d_call: NA
clone_size: NA
cdr3_nt: TGTGCCAGCAGCGAGGGGCCCAAAGGGTCTGGTGAGCAGTTCTTC
cdr3_aa: CASSEGPKGSGEQFF

v_call: TRBV28
j_call: TRBJ1-2
d_call: NA
clone_size: few
cdr3_nt: TGTGCCAGCAGTTTTGTGGGACAAAACTATGGCTACACCTTC
cdr3_aa: CASSFVGQNYGYTF

v_call: TRBV3-1
j_call: TRBJ2-5
d_call: TRBD1
clone_size: few
cdr3_nt: TGTGCCAGCAGCCAAGGATACAGGGGTGAGACCCAGTACTTC
cdr3_aa: CASSQGYRGETQYF

v_call: TRBV27
j_call: TRBJ2-3
d_call: NA
clone_size: NA
cdr3_nt: TGTGCCAGCAGGTTAAACCCAACCACAGATGCGCAGTATTTT
cdr3_aa: CASRLNPTTDAQYF

v_call: TRBV12-5
j_call: TRBJ2-1
d_call: NA
clone_size: few
cdr3_nt: TGTGCTAGTGGTTGGACGGAGGGCAATGAGCAGTTCTTC
cdr3_aa: CASGWTEGNEQFF

v_call: TRBV4-3
j_call: TRBJ2-1
d_call: TRBD2
clone_size: NA
cdr3_nt: TGCGCCAGCAGCCTTGGGACTAGCGCCCACAATGAGCAGTTCTTC
cdr3_aa: CASSLGTSAHNEQFF

v_call: TRBV27
j_call: TRBJ1-1
d_call: NA
clone_size: NA
cdr3_nt: TGTGCCAGCAGTTACAGGGCCGACACCTTGTTCACTGAAGCTTTCTTT
cdr3_aa: CASSYRADTLFTEAFF

v_call: TRBV7-6
j_call: TRBJ2-1
d_call: NA
clone_size: many
cdr3_nt: TGTGCCAGCAGCGCCCACGGTACTCGACTTGAGCAGTTCTTC
cdr3_aa: CASSAHGTRLEQFF

v_call: TRBV28
j_call: TRBJ1-2
d_call: NA
clone_size: NA
cdr3_nt: TGTGCCAGCAGTTGGCGTTGGGATGGTTACACCTTC
cdr3_aa: CASSWRWDGYTF

v_call: TRBV4-3
j_call: TRBJ1-1
d_call: NA
clone_size: few
cdr3_nt: TGCGCCAGCAGCCAAGGGTCACTCTTTTCGGTGGGCACTGAAGCTTTCTTT
cdr3_aa: CASSQGSLFSVGTEAFF

v_call: TRBV28
j_call: TRBJ2-3
d_call: TRBD2
clone_size: few
cdr3_nt: TGTGCCAGCAGTTCCCTAGCGGGGGTGAGCACAGATACGCAGTATTTT
cdr3_aa: CASSSLAGVSTDTQYF

v_call: TRBV5-1
j_call: TRBJ2-5
d_call: TRBD2
clone_size: NA
cdr3_nt: TGCGCCAGCAGGTCGGGAGGGGAGGAGACCCAGTACTTC
cdr3_aa: CASRSGGEETQYF

v_call: TRBV2
j_call: TRBJ2-5
d_call: NA
clone_size: NA
cdr3_nt: TGTGCCAGCAAAGGGGACGCCCGGGAGACCCAGTACTTC
cdr3_aa: CASKGDARETQYF

v_call: TRBV11-2
j_call: TRBJ2-1
d_call: NA
clone_size: NA
cdr3_nt: TGTGCCAGCAGCCTAAACAGGGGAGGGGAGACCCAGTTCTTC
cdr3_aa: CASSLNRGGETQFF

v_call: TRBV29-1
j_call: TRBJ1-5
d_call: NA
clone_size: few
cdr3_nt: TGCAGCACCTCTTGGGGGTCAGGTCAGCCCCAGCATTTT
cdr3_aa: CSTSWGSGQPQHF

v_call: TRBV7-2
j_call: TRBJ2-5
d_call: NA
clone_size: many
cdr3_nt: TGTGCCAGCAGCTTAGCGCCAGGAATCGAGACCCAGTACTTC
cdr3_aa: CASSLAPGIETQYF